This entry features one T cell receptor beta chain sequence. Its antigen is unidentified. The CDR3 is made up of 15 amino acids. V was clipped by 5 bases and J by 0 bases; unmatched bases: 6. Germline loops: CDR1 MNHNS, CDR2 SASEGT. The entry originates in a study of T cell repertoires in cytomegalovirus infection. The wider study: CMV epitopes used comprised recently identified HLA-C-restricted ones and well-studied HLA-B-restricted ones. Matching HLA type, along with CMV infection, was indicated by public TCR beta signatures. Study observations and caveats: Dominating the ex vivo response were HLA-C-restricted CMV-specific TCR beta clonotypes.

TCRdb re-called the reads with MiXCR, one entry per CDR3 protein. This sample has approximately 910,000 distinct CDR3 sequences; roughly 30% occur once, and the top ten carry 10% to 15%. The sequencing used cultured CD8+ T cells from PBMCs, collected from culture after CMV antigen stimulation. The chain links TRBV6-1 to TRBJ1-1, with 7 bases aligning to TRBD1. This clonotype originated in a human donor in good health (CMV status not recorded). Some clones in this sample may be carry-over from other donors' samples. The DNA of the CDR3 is TGTGCCAGCAGTCCCTCGGACAGGTTGAACACTGAAGCTTTCTTT. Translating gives CASSPSDRLNTEAFF.